This TCR beta chain was recorded in a study of OX40 agonist ivuxolimab in advanced cancers. The overall study: Three patients got partial responses; one had hepatocellular carcinoma and two had cutaneous melanoma.

Data came from immunoSEQ multiplex PCR; TCRdb stores just in-frame clones and leaves some out. Among some 74,000 clones listed, about nine tenths were seen once. Trimming took off 1 base at V and 4 bases at J, with 16 bases between the two ends. Germline CDR1 reads GTSNPN; CDR2 reads SVGIG (reference sequence). This CDR3 region has 15 residues. On this clone itself: Its antigen is currently unknown.

Study findings and constraints: On average, CD8+ T cells showed a greater number of expanded clones than CD4+.

The rearrangement links TRBV30 to TRBJ2-5; D may correspond to TRBD1 or TRBD2 (5 bases each). The receptor was derived from an adult with an advanced solid tumor such as melanoma, head and neck, liver or kidney cancer. This specimen was CD4+ or CD8+ T cells sorted from blood, taken in a trial of the OX40 agonist ivuxolimab. CDR3 DNA sequence: TGTGCCTGGAGTGCTAGAGGGGCGGTGGCAGAGACCCAGTACTTC. Its translation: CAWSARGAVAETQYF.